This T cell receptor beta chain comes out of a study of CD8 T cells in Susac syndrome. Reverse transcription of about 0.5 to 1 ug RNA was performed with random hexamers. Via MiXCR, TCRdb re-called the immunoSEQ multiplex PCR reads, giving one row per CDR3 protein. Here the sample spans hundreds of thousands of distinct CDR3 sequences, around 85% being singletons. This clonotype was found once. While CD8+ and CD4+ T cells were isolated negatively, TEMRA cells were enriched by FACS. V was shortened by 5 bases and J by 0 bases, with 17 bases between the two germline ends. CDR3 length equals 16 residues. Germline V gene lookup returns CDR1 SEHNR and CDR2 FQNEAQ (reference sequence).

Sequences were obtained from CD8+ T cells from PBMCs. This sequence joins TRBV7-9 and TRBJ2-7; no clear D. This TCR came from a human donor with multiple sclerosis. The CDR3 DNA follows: TGTGCCAGCAGCCTTGCCCGGGTTTGGGGCTCCTACGAGCAGTACTTC. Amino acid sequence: CASSLARVWGSYEQYF.